What follows is one T cell receptor beta chain and its context. Clones were read by immunoSEQ multiplex PCR, and TCRdb kept only the in-frame ones, dropping some. The sample has approximately 43,000 clones; about 90% are singletons. Regulatory T cells were sorted from thawed PBMCs rested overnight at 37°C with approximately 180 IU/ml IL-2. V shed 8 bases and J shed 2 bases, with 16 bases lying between them. The CDR3 length is 14 residues. The germline gives CDR1 SQVTM, CDR2 ANQGSEA. This entry belongs to a study of Tregs in tolerant kidney transplant recipients. Material: Tregs from blood. The chain uses TRBV29-1 and TRBJ2-1; D may be TRBD1 (6 bases). The sequence was obtained from a human donor in good health. The CDR3 DNA reads as TGCAGCCCCAAAAGGCAGGGGACCTACAATGAGCAGTTCTTC. This translates into CSPKRQGTYNEQFF.